Following are 6 T cell receptor beta chains from one sample sequenced in a study of cytomegalovirus exposure and HLA in healthy donors. PCR primers comprised 60 Vbeta and 13 Jbeta primers. TCRdb keeps only in-frame clones here, not all; method: immunoSEQ multiplex PCR. This table holds approximately 220,000 clones, 60% to 85% found once. Sequencing input: PBMCs. The receptors originated from a man aged 35 to 55 in good health and CMV-seronegative.

V is TRBV5-1 and J is TRBJ2-7; D is perhaps TRBD2 (5 bases). The CDR3 has 14 residues. The germline V gene encodes CDR1 SGHRS and CDR2 YFSETQ. V was trimmed by 5 bases and J by 4 bases, leaving 16 bases between them. The CDR3 is CASRGEDFRYEQYF. The CDR3 nucleotides are TGCGCCAGCAGAGGTGAGGACTTCCGTTACGAGCAGTACTTC. Complete variable domain (other parts from reference TRBV5-1 and TRBJ2-7): KAGVTQTPRYLIKTRGQQVTLSCSPISGHRSVSWYQQTPGQGLQFLFEYFSETQRNKGNFPGRFSGRQFSNSRSEMNVSTLELGDSALYLCASRGEDFRYEQYFGPGTRLTVT.

The V and J genes are TRBV7-2 and TRBJ2-7; D is undetermined. CDR1 SGHTA and CDR2 FQGNSA come from the germline V gene. Deletions cut 7 bases from V and 2 bases from J, with 18 bases between. The length of the CDR3 is 15 residues. CDR3 in amino acids: CASTPRSRRTYEQYF. The CDR3 region has the DNA TGTGCCAGCACCCCGCGGAGCCGGCGAACCTACGAGCAGTACTTC.

The gene calls are TRBV6-1 and TRBJ2-7; 7 bases align to TRBD2. The CDR3 runs to 15 residues. Losses at the gene ends were 6 bases for V and 2 bases for J; bases not matched to a gene: 10. From germline, CDR1 is MNHNS and CDR2 SASEGT. The CDR3: CASRPSSGLTYEQYF. The CDR3 DNA sequence: TGTGCCAGCAGACCGTCTAGCGGACTTACCTACGAGCAGTACTTC.

In DNA, the CDR3 is TGTGCCAGCAGGGAGGACAGGGTTGCCTACGAGCAGTACTTC. Translated: CASREDRVAYEQYF. The chain is built from TRBV28 and TRBJ2-7; 8 nucleotides line up with TRBD1. Trimming cost V 6 bases and J 2 bases; bases outside gene matches: 6. The germline V gene has CDR1 MDHEN and CDR2 SYDVKM. The CDR3 has 14 residues. Full variable domain (rest looked up from reference TRBV28 and TRBJ2-7): DVKVTQSSRYLVKRTGEKVFLECVQDMDHENMFWYRQDPGLGLRLIYFSYDVKMKEKGDIPEGYSVSREKKERFSLILESASTNQTSMYLCASREDRVAYEQYFGPGTRLTVT.

This clone was picked up one time. V and J are TRBV11-2 and TRBJ2-7; possible D gene TRBD2, 5 bases. Germline V gene data show CDR1 as SGHAT and CDR2 as FQNNGV. CDR3 length: 13 amino acids. The V and J ends lost 6 bases and 2 bases respectively, with 11 bases between them. CDR3 in amino acids: CASRPDWAYEQYF. The CDR3 coding sequence is TGTGCCAGCAGACCGGACTGGGCCTACGAGCAGTACTTC.

The V gene is TRBV9, the J gene TRBJ1-1; possible D gene TRBD1, 5 bases. The CDR3 spans 15 residues. V was clipped by 4 bases and J by 5 bases, with 18 bases between them. The germline CDR1 and CDR2 sequences are SGDLS and YYNGEE. The CDR3 sequence is CASSRGGAPGTEAFF. The CDR3 DNA follows: TGTGCCAGCAGCAGGGGAGGGGCGCCGGGGACTGAAGCTTTCTTT.